The T cell receptor beta chain described here comes from a study of T cell changes during pregnancy in multiple sclerosis. The CDR3 runs to 18 residues. Trimming took 1 base from V and 2 from J, leaving 18 bases between them. Germline lookup yields CDR1 SGHVS and CDR2 FQNEAQ. Assay used: immunoSEQ multiplex PCR; TCRdb lists only in-frame clones, some missing. The sample consists of about 50,000 clones, around 90% of them appearing once. The chain employs TRBV7-8 and TRBJ1-5; perhaps TRBD1 as D (6 bases). The material sequenced was CD4+ T cells from peripheral blood mononuclear cells, taken in the second trimester of pregnancy. This receptor was taken from a female donor with multiple sclerosis, enrolled in a pregnancy study. DNA for the CDR3: TGTGCCAGCAGCTTAGAATCCCTGGCGGGGGCTCGCAATCAGCCCCAGCATTTT. Amino acids: CASSLESLAGARNQPQHF.